Listed below are T cell receptor beta chains from one sample, sequenced in a study of blood T cell repertoires in COVID-19. The method was immunoSEQ multiplex PCR; TCRdb's version includes in-frame clones alone and lacks a portion of them. The profile shows about 74,000 clones, more than 90% of them singletons. Sequenced sample: peripheral blood. The receptors were gathered from a human donor in a cohort sampled during active COVID-19. Both conserved end residues are part of each CDR3. The D gene is left open where the match is weak. A row's size may be missing; if present it is once, few, many or a size class.

v_call	j_call	clone_size	d_call	cdr3_aa	cdr3_nt
TRBV27	TRBJ2-7	-	TRBD2	CASSPGLQSYEQYF	TGTGCCAGCAGTCCGGGACTACAATCCTACGAGCAGTACTTC
TRBV6-2/TRBV6-3	TRBJ2-5	-	-	CASSYTQYQETQYF	TGTGCCAGCAGTTACACCCAGTACCAAGAGACCCAGTACTTC
TRBV28	TRBJ1-1	-	TRBD1	CASSATGGGSEAFF	TGTGCCAGCAGCGCGACAGGGGGGGGATCTGAAGCTTTCTTT
TRBV2	TRBJ1-2	-	TRBD1	CASSVTGENGYTF	TGTGCCAGCAGTGTAACAGGGGAAAATGGCTACACCTTC
TRBV2	TRBJ1-1	-	-	CASRLLGGGVGEAFF	TGTGCCAGCAGGCTCCTAGGGGGGGGAGTGGGTGAAGCTTTCTTT
TRBV6-5	TRBJ1-4	-	-	CASSYSIGGSNEKLFF	TGTGCCAGCAGTTACTCGATAGGAGGGTCCAATGAAAAACTGTTTTTT
TRBV30	TRBJ2-5	-	TRBD1	CAWDRGQGYQETQYF	TGTGCCTGGGACCGAGGACAGGGCTACCAAGAGACCCAGTACTTC
TRBV9	TRBJ1-1	-	-	CASSVATADEAFF	TGTGCCAGCAGCGTAGCTACGGCGGATGAAGCTTTCTTT
TRBV7-2	TRBJ1-1	-	TRBD1	CASSAPGGRTEAFF	TGTGCCAGCAGCGCACCAGGGGGCCGTACTGAAGCTTTCTTT
TRBV18	TRBJ2-2	-	-	CASSPQVRPTGELFF	TGTGCCAGCTCACCACAGGTCAGGCCCACCGGGGAGCTGTTTTTT
TRBV15	TRBJ2-7	-	-	CATSLQGAYEQYF	TGTGCCACCAGCTTACAGGGAGCTTACGAGCAGTACTTC
TRBV3-1/TRBV3-2	TRBJ2-2	-	TRBD2	CASSQVPSGRPGELFF	TGTGCCAGCAGCCAAGTACCTAGCGGGAGACCCGGGGAGCTGTTTTTT
TRBV20-1	TRBJ2-3	-	-	CSASAGSTDTQYF	TGCAGTGCTAGTGCCGGGTCGACAGATACGCAGTATTTT
TRBV2	TRBJ1-2	-	TRBD1	CASISGGAGGYTF	TGTGCCAGCATATCAGGGGGCGCGGGTGGCTACACCTTC
TRBV2	TRBJ1-1	-	TRBD1	CASLTGALAFF	TGTGCCAGCCTTACAGGGGCCCTAGCTTTCTTT
TRBV18	TRBJ1-1	-	-	CASSPTAMNTEAFF	TGTGCCAGCTCACCAACAGCCATGAACACTGAAGCTTTCTTT
TRBV2	TRBJ1-3	once	-	CASSVDMPPGNTIYF	TGTGCCAGCAGTGTTGACATGCCCCCGGGAAACACCATATATTTT
TRBV6-2/TRBV6-3	TRBJ2-3	-	-	CASSYIAEAGDTQYF	TGTGCCAGCAGTTACATAGCGGAGGCGGGAGATACGCAGTATTTT
TRBV19	TRBJ2-3	-	TRBD2	CASSMTLAGHFLGTDTQYF	TGTGCCAGTAGTATGACCCTAGCGGGTCATTTTCTAGGCACAGATACGCAGTATTTT
TRBV4-1	TRBJ1-5	-	-	CASSQEGQGLYQPQHF	TGCGCCAGCAGCCAAGAAGGCCAGGGGTTATACCAGCCCCAGCATTTT
TRBV27	TRBJ1-2	-	-	CASSLFSRGGYTF	TGTGCCAGCAGTTTATTTTCCCGGGGTGGCTACACCTTC
TRBV15	TRBJ2-7	-	-	CATSRPGSNEQYF	TGTGCCACCAGCAGACCAGGCTCCAACGAGCAGTACTTC
TRBV9	TRBJ2-3	-	TRBD2	CASSVGNSGSSDTQYF	TGTGCCAGCAGCGTAGGTAATAGCGGGAGTTCAGATACGCAGTATTTT
TRBV11-2	TRBJ2-7	-	TRBD2	CASRPIAGGPYEQYF	TGTGCCAGCAGGCCAATAGCGGGGGGCCCCTACGAGCAGTACTTC
TRBV7-8	TRBJ2-7	-	TRBD1	CASSPRQGQGYEQYF	TGTGCCAGCAGCCCCAGACAGGGGCAGGGTTACGAGCAGTACTTC
TRBV19	TRBJ1-2	-	-	CASTPLGGANYGYTF	TGTGCCAGTACCCCCCTGGGGGGGGCTAACTATGGCTACACCTTC
TRBV6-2/TRBV6-3	TRBJ2-1	-	TRBD2	CASSYDGTSGNEQFF	TGTGCCAGCAGTTACGATGGGACTAGCGGCAATGAGCAGTTCTTC